This T cell receptor (beta chain) was retrieved from a study of cytomegalovirus exposure and HLA in healthy donors. The PCR had 60 Vbeta and 13 Jbeta primers. Here immunoSEQ multiplex PCR was the method, and the copy in TCRdb shows in-frame clones only, minus some. The sample contains 150,000 to 200,000 clones, roughly 79% of which appear only once. V dropped 0 bases and J dropped 1 base, with 4 bases sitting between them. CDR1 and CDR2 (germline): SGHDT, YYEEEE. The CDR3 runs 13 residues. With respect to this clone: The same CDR3 is also encoded by other DNA sequences in this sample.

The chain carries TRBV5-6 and TRBJ2-5; D remains ambiguous. The clonotype comes from a woman in her thirties in good health and CMV-seropositive. The sequenced sample was PBMCs. CDR3 DNA sequence: TGTGCCAGCAGCTTGGGGGCCCAAGAGACCCAGTACTTC. Protein: CASSLGAQETQYF.